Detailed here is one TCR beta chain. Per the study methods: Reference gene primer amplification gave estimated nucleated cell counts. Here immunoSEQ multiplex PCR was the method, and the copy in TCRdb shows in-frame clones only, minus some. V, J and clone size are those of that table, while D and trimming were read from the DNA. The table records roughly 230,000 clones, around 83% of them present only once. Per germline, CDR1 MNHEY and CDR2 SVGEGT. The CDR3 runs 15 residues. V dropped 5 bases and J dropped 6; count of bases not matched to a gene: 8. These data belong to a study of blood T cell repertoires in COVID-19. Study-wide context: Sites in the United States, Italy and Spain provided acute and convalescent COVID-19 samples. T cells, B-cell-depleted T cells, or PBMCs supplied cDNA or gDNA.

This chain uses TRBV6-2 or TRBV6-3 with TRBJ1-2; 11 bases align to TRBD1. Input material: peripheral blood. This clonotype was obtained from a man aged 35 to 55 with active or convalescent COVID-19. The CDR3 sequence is CASSLGQGARDGYTF. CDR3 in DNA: TGTGCCAGCAGTCTAGGACAGGGGGCAAGAGATGGCTACACCTTC.